One T cell receptor (beta chain) is described in this entry. This sample was included in a study of control samples from healthy donors and cancer patients. This table comes from immunoSEQ multiplex PCR, and its TCRdb copy is limited to in-frame clones, with some not included. The table includes roughly 76,000 clones, around 94% detected once. The specimen was blood. This TCR derives from a young woman in good health.

The DNA for the CDR3 is TGTGCCAGCAGCCCTCGGACAGACTCCTACGAGCAGTACTTC. It is translated as CASSPRTDSYEQYF. The genes are TRBV16 and TRBJ2-7; possible D gene TRBD1, 6 bases. Trimming pared 4 bases from V and 0 bases from J, leaving 10 bases between. Looked up from germline, CDR1 is KGHSY and CDR2 is FQNENV. The CDR3 has 14 amino acids.